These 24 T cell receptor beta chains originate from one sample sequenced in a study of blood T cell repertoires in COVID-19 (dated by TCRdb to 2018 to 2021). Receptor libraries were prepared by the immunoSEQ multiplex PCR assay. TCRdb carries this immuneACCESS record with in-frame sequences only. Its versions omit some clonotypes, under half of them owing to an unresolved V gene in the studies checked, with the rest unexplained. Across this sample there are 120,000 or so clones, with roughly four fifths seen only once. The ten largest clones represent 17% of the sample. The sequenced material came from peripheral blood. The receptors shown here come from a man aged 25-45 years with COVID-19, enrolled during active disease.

CDR3 amino acids: CASSPWTGQEDTQYF. Here the CDR3 DNA reads TGTGCCAGCAGCCCCTGGACAGGACAGGAGGATACGCAGTATTTT. The V and J genes are TRBV9 and TRBJ2-3; 7 bases match TRBD1. The CDR3 runs 15 residues. J gave up 6 bases and V 4 bases, and 11 bases lay outside the gene matches. CDR1 and CDR2 from the germline V gene are SGDLS and YYNGEE.

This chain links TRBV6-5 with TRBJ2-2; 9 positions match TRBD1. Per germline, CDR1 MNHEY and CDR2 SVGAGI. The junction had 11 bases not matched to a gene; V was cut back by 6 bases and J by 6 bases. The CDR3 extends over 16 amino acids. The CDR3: CASSYRGPQLAGELFF. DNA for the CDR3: TGTGCCAGCAGCTACAGGGGGCCCCAGCTCGCCGGGGAGCTGTTTTTT.

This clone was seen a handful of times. CDR3 in DNA: TGTGCCAGCAGGGGGACAGCCTATGGCTACACCTTC. Residues: CASRGTAYGYTF. The rearrangement uses TRBV28 and TRBJ1-2, with TRBD1 matching over 7 bases. This CDR3 has 12 amino acids. V lost 6 bases to trimming and J lost 4 bases; unmatched junction nucleotides: 2. CDR1 is MDHEN and CDR2 is SYDVKM in the germline V gene.

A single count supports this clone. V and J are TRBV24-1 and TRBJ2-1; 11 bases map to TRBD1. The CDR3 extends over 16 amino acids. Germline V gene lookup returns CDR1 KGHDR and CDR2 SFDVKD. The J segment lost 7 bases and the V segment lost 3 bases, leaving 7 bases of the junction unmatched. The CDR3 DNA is TGTGCCACCAGTGATCCCGGACAGGGGGCGGGAAATGAGCAGTTCTTC. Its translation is CATSDPGQGAGNEQFF.

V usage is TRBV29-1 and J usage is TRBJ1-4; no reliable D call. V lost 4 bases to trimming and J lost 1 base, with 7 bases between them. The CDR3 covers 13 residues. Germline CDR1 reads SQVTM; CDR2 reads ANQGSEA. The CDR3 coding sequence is TGCAGCGTTGTGTCCCTAACTAATGAAAAACTGTTTTTT. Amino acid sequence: CSVVSLTNEKLFF.

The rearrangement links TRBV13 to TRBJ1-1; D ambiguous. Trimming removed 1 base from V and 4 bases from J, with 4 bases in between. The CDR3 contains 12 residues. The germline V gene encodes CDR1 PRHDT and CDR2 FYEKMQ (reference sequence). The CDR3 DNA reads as TGTGCCAGCAGCTTAGCCAGCACTGAAGCTTTCTTT. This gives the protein CASSLASTEAFF.

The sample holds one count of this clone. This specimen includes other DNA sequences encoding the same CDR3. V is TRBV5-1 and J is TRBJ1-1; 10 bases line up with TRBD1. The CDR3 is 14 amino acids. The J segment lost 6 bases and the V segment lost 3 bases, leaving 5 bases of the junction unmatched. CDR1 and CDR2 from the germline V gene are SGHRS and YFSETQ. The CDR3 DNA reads TGCGCCAGCAGCTCCCGTGACAGGGGGCCTGAAGCTTTCTTT. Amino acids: CASSSRDRGPEAFF.

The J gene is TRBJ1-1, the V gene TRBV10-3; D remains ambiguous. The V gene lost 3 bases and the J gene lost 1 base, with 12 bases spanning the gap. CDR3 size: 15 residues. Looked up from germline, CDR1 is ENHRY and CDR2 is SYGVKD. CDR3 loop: CAISDTRRGNTEAFF. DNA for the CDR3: TGTGCCATCAGTGATACTCGTCGGGGGAACACTGAAGCTTTCTTT.

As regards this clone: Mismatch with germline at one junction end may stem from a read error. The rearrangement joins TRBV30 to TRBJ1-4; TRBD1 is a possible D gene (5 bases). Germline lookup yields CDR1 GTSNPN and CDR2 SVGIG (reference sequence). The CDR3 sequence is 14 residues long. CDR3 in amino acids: CAWGVGGWGEKLFF. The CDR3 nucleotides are TGTGCCTGGGGTGTGGGGGGATGGGGTGAAAAACTGTTTTTT.

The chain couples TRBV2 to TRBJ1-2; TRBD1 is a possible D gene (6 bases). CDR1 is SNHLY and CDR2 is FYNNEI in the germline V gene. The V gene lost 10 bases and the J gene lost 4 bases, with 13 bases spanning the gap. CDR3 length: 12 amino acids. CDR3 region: CATSGGVYGYTF. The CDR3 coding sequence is TGTGCCACTAGTGGGGGCGTCTATGGCTACACCTTC.

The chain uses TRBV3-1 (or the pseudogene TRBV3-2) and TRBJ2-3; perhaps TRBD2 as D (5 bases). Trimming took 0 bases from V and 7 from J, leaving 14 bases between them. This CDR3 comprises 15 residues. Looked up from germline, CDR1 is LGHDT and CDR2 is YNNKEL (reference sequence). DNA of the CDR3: TGTGCCAGCAGCCAAGATCTTGCGGACTCCAATACGCAGTATTTT. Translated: CASSQDLADSNTQYF.

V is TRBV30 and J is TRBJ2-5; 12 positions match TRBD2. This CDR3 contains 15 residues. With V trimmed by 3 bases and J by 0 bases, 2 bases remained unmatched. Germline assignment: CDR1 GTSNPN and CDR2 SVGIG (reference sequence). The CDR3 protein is CAWRGLAGYQETQYF. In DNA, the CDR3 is TGTGCCTGGAGAGGACTAGCGGGGTACCAAGAGACCCAGTACTTC. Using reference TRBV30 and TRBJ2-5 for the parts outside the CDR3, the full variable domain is SQTIHQWPATLVQPVGSPLSLECTVEGTSNPNLYWYRQAAGRGLQLLFYSVGIGQISSEVPQNLSASRPQDRQFILSSKKLLLSDSGFYLCAWRGLAGYQETQYFGPGTRLLVL.

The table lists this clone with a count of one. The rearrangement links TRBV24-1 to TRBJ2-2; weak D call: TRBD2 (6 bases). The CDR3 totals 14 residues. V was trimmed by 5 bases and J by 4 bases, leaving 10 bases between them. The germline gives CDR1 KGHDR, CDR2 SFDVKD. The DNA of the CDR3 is TGTGCCACCAGTGTCGGGGGATCCACCGGGGAGCTGTTTTTT. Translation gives CATSVGGSTGELFF.

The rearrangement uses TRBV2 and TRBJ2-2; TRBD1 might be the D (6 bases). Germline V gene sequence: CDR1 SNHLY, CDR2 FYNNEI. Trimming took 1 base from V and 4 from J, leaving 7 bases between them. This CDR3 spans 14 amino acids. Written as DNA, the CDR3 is TGTGCCAGCAGTGAAGACAGGGCCACCGGGGAGCTGTTTTTT. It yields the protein CASSEDRATGELFF.

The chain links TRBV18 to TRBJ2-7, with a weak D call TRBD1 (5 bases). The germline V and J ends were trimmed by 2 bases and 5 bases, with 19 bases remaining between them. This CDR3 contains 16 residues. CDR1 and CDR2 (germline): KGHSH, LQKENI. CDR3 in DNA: TGTGCCAGCTCACCAGCTGAGGCAGGGAAAGGGAACGAGCAGTACTTC. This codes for CASSPAEAGKGNEQYF.

In DNA form, the CDR3 reads TGTGCCAGCAGCTTAGCCCGGGGGTGGGAGACCCAGTACTTC. Translating it yields CASSLARGWETQYF. This rearrangement joins TRBV7-9 to TRBJ2-5; TRBD2 might be the D (6 bases). Germline V gene sequence: CDR1 SEHNR, CDR2 FQNEAQ (reference sequence). V lost 0 bases, J lost 5 bases, and 10 bases lay in between. The CDR3 covers 14 residues.

This CDR3 reads CASSPGISEQYF. The CDR3 DNA reads as TGTGCCAGCAGCCCCGGGATTAGCGAGCAGTACTTC. The genes are TRBV11-3 and TRBJ2-7; D is perhaps TRBD2 (5 bases). The V end lost 5 bases, the J end lost 6 bases, and 11 bases lay between the germline ends. The CDR3 sequence is 12 residues long. The germline V gene has CDR1 SGHNT and CDR2 YENEEA.

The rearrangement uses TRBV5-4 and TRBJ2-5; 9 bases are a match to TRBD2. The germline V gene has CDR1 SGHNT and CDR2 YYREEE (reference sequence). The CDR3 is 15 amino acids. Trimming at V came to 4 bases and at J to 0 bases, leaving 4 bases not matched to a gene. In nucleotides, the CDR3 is TGTGCCAGCAGCCCCCAGCGGGGGGACCAAGAGACCCAGTACTTC. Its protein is CASSPQRGDQETQYF.

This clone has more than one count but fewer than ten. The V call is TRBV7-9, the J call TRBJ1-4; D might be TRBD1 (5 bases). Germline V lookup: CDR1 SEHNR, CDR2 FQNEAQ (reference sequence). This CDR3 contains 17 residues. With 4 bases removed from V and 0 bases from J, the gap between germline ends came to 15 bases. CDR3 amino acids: CASSSGHRVATNEKLFF. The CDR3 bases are TGTGCCAGCAGCTCAGGACATAGGGTAGCAACTAATGAAAAACTGTTTTTT.

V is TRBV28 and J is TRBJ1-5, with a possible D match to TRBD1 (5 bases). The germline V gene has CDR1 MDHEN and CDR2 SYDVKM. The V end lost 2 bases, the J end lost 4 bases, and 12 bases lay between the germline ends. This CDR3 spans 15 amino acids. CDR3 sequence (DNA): TGTGCCAGCAGTTTAGGAGGGGAGGGTAATCAGCCCCAGCATTTT. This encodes CASSLGGEGNQPQHF.

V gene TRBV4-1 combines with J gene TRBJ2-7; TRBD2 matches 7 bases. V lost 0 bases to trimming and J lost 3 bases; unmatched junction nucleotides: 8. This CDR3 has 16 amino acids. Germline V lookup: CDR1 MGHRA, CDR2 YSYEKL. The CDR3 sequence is CASSQEGTSDLYEQYF. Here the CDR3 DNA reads TGCGCCAGCAGCCAAGAGGGAACTAGCGACCTCTACGAGCAGTACTTC.

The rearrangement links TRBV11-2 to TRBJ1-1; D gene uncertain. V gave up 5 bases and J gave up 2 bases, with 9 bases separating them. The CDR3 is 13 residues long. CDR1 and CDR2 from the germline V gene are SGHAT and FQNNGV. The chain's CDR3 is CASSPGLNTEAFF. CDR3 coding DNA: TGTGCCAGCAGCCCCGGACTCAACACTGAAGCTTTCTTT.

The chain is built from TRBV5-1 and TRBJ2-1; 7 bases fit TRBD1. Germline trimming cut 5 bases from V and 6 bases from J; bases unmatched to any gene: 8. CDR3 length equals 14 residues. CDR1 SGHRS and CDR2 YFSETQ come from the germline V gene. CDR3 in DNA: TGCGCCAGCAGTGGACAGGTGAGAGGCAATGAGCAGTTCTTC. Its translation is CASSGQVRGNEQFF.

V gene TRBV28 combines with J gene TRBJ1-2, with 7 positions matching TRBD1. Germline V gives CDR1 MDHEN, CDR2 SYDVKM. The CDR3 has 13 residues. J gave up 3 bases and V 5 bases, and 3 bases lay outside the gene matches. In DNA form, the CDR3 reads TGTGCCAGCAGTCTAGGGACAGACTATGGCTACACCTTC. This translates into CASSLGTDYGYTF.